The following is a TCR beta chain sequence with its context. Its cognate antigen is unknown. This sample was included in a study of CD8 T cells in Susac syndrome. Overall study findings and caveats: The study's TCR sequencing and HLA analysis drew on a certain number of individuals. That number was acknowledged as relatively small.

Germline CDR1 and CDR2: LGHDT and YNNKEL (reference sequence). Trimming took off 4 bases at V and 1 base at J, with 19 bases between the two ends. The CDR3 loop spans 17 amino acids. With random hexamers, 0.5 to 1 ug RNA was reverse transcribed. TCRdb redid the calling of the immunoSEQ multiplex PCR reads with MiXCR, one entry per CDR3 protein. The top ten hold around 0.093% of the sample, which has some 190,000 distinct CDR3 sequences, 85% to 95% seen once. CD8+ and CD4+ T cells circulating in blood were sequenced for TCR beta. Healthy donors matched for age and sex were used as controls. What was sequenced was CD4+ T cells from PBMCs. This sequence originates from a human donor in good health. The chain joins TRBV3-1 to TRBJ1-2, with a weak D call TRBD1 (6 bases). CDR3 coding DNA: TGTGCCAGCAGCCCCAGATCTCTGGGACACGATAACTATGGCTACACCTTC. Residues: CASSPRSLGHDNYGYTF.